This T cell receptor beta chain was found in a study of graft-versus-host responses after intestinal transplantation. Comments on this clone: Its antigen is not known.

Germline V gene lookup returns CDR1 MGHDK and CDR2 SYGVNS. V lost 3 bases and J 3 bases, leaving 5 bases between the germline ends. The CDR3 has 12 residues. The repertoire was sequenced with immunoSEQ multiplex PCR; TCRdb's copy has only in-frame clones and lacks some. The table shows roughly 110,000 clones, with around 94% occurring only once. The sequencing used unstimulated CD4+ T cells sorted from spleen or lymph node cells, collected before transplant. The chain carries TRBV25-1 and TRBJ2-5; tentative D call: TRBD1 (5 bases). The sequence was collected from a human donor who was the organ donor for an intestinal transplant. CDR3 nucleotide sequence: TGTGCCAGCAGTGACAGGGAAGAGACCCAGTACTTC. This gives the protein CASSDREETQYF.